The T cell receptor beta chain described here comes from a study of shared T cell receptors in the human thymus. Produced via immunoSEQ multiplex PCR; TCRdb's table is partial and in-frame only. Of approximately 730,000 clones detected, 80% to 90% appear once; the ten largest clones hold 0.008% to 0.011%. This CDR3 spans 17 amino acids. V lost 4 bases to trimming and J lost 2 bases, with 21 bases between them. The V gene's germline CDR1 is SNHLY and CDR2 FYNNEI. Another study also made use of these data, one on human thymus T cells. This second study says: Donors were healthy Finnish babies undergoing corrective operations for congenital heart defects.

The V gene is TRBV2, the J gene TRBJ2-7, with D possibly TRBD2 on 6 matching bases. The TCR sequence derives from a girl in the first two years of life with a congenital heart defect. The sample comprised thymocytes. The CDR3 bases are TGTGCCAGCAGTGGTATGATCTGGCGGGACTCCACCTACGAGCAGTACTTC. It is translated as CASSGMIWRDSTYEQYF.